This TCR beta chain was identified during a study of blood T cell repertoires in COVID-19. Study summary: Samples came from the United States, Italy and Spain, spanning acute and convalescent COVID-19. PBMCs, B-cell-depleted T cells, or T cells were the source of the cDNA or gDNA that made up the material.

The V gene end was trimmed by 1 base and the J gene end by 5 bases; junction bases not matched to a gene: 5. This CDR3 region has 15 residues. CDR1 SGHDN and CDR2 FVKESK come from the germline V gene. In the original analysis: Reference gene primer amplification in the assay estimated nucleated cell counts. Generated by immunoSEQ multiplex PCR, the TCRdb table keeps only in-frame clones and is missing some. The V and J calls and clone size were taken over from that table, and D and trimming were inferred from the DNA. The repertoire holds about 140,000 clones, with about 87% as singletons. Material: peripheral blood. The TCR comes from a human donor in a cohort sampled during active COVID-19. V and J are TRBV14 and TRBJ1-3; the match to TRBD1 covers 7 bases. CDR3 nucleotide sequence: TGTGCCAGCAGCCAAGGGACAGGTGGTAGAAACACCATATATTTT. It translates to CASSQGTGGRNTIYF. The whole variable domain, remainder taken from reference TRBV14 and TRBJ1-3, is EAGVTQFPSHSVIEKGQTVTLRCDPISGHDNLYWYRRVMGKEIKFLLHFVKESKQDESGMPNNRFLAERTGGTYSTLKVQPAELEDSGVYFCASSQGTGGRNTIYFGEGSWLTVV.